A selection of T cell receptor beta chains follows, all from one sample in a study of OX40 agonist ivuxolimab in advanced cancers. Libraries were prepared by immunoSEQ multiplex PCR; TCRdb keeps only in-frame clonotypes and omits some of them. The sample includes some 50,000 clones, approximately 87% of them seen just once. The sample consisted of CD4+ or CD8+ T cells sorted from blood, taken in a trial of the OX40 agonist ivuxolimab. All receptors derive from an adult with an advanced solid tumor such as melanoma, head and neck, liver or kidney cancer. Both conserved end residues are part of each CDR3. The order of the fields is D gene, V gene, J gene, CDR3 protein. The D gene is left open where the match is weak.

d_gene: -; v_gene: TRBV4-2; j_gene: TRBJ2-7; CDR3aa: CASSQVGERVEQYF
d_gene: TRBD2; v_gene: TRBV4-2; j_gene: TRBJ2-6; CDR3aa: CASSQASGGSGANVLTF
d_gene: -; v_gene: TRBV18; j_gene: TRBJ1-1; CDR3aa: CASSPVTHLGDTEAFF
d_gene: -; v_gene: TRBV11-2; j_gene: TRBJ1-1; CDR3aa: CASSFYGGNVWEAFF
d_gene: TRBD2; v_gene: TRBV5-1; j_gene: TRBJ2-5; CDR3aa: CASSLSLAGEETQYF
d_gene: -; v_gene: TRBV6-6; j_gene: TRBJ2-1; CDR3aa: CASRAGSYNEQFF
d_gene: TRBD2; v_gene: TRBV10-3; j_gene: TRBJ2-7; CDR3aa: CAIGVAGVEQYF
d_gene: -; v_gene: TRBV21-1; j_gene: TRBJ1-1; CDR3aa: CASSERVKTEEPMNTEAFF
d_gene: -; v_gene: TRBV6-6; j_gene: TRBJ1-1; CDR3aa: CASRPRGPGTEAFF
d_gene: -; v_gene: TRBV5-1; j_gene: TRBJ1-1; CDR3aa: CASSWIHPNTEAFF
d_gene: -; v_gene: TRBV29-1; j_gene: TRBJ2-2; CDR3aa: CSVPNSANTGELFF
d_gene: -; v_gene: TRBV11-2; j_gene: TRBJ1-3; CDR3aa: CASTPTGTLGNTIYF
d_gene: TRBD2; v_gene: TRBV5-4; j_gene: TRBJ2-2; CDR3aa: CASRSTSVGGELFF
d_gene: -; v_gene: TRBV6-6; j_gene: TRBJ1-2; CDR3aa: CASSIGASYTF
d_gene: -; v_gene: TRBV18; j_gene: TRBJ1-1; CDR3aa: CASSGRSTEAFF
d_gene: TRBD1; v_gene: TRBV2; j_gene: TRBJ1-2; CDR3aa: CASRGQGGIANYGYTF
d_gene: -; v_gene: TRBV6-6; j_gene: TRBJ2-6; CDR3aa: CATGPSGANVLTF
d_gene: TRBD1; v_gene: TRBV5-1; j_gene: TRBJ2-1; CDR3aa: CASTGTGGKNEQFF
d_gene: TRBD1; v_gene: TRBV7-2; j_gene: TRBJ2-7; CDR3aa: CASSRTGPYEQYF
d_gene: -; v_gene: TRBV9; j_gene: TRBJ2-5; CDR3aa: CASSKTGYQETQYF
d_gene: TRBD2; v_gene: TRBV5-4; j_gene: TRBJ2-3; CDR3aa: CASSLSSGNTQYF
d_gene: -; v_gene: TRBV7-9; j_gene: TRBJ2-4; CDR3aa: CASSPSGILAKNIQYF
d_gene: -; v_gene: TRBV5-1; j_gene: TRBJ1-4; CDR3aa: CASSLAAGDWEKLFF
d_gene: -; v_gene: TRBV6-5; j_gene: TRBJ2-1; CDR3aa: CASSYVRNNEQFF
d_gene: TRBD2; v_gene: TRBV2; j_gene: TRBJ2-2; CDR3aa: CASSLAGGPTGELFF
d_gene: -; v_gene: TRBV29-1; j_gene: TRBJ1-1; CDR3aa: CSVVSRTEAFF
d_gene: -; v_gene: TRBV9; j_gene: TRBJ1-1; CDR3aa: CASSVDPGGTEAFF
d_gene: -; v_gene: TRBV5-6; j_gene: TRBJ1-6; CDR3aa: CASSLTRERTRSPLHF
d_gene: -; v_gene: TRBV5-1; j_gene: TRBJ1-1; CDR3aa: CASSGDFEAFF
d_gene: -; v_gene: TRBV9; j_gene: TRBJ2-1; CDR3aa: CASRRQGNNEQFF
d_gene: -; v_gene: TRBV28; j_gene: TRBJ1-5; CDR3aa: CASSLGKNQPQHF
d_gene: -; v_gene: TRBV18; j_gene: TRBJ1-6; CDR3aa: CASSPFIQAGSYNSPLHF
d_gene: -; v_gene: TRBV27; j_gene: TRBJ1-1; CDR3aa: CASLRWAGLLNTEAFF
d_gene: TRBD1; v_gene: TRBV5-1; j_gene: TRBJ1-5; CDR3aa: CASSLTGQGNQPQHF
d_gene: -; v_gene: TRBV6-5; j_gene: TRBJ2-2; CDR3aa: CASTPDGDTGEPFF
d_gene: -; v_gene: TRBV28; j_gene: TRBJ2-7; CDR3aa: CASSFLVGTYEQYF
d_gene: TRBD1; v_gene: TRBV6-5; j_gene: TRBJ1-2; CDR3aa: CASSRDRTNYGYTF
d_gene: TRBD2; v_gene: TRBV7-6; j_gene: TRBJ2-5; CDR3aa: CASSLGGGLETQYF
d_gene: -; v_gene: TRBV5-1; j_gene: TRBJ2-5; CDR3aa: CASSSGLGRETQYF
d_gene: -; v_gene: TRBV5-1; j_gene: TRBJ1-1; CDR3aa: CASSLASSLNTEAFF
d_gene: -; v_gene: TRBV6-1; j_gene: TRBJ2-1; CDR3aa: CASSLQASYNEQFF
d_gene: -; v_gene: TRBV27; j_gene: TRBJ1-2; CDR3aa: CASSLSGGRGGSGYTF
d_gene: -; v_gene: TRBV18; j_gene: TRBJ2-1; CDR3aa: CASSPPSANYNEQFF
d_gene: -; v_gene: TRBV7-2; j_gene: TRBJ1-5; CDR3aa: CASSFGDQPQHF
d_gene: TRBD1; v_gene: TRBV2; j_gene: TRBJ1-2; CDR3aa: CASSPDRVYGYTF
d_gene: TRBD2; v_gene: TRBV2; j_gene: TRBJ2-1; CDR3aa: CATSREGQFF
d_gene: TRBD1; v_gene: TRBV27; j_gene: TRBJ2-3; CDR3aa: CASSGLRDRGRGTDTQYF
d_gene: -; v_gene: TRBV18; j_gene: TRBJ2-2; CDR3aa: CASSPTLGESGELFF
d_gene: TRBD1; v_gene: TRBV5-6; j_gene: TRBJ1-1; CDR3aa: CASSLEGQGVGTEAFF
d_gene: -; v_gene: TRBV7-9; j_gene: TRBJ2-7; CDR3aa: CASSLVEGGYEQYF